The 20 T cell receptor beta chains listed next were all sequenced from one sample in a study of blood T cells in healthy people across ages. With a J-beta primer mix and a sample-barcoded 5' primer, a second PCR ran about 7 to 12 cycles. Using its own MiXCR run on the 5' RACE reads, TCRdb lists one record per CDR3 protein. Seen here are more than 1,000,000 distinct CDR3 sequences, roughly a quarter observed once, and the top ten hold approximately 0.79%. These records were also assigned to another study, of T cells of mothers and their children.

The sample comprised blood. The receptors stem from a girl aged 2 to 10 in good health.

This clonotype came up a few times. The chain couples TRBV4-1 to TRBJ2-4, with a possible D match to TRBD1 (5 bases). There are 18 residues in the CDR3. V was trimmed by 1 base and J by 1 base, leaving 17 bases between them. Germline V gene data show CDR1 as MGHRA and CDR2 as YSYEKL. For the CDR3, the DNA is TGCGCCAGCAGCCAAGTCTTGAACTTAGGGGATGCCAAAAACATTCAGTACTTC. It translates to CASSQVLNLGDAKNIQYF.

Here the CDR3 reads CASSIYRFPYGYTF. The CDR3 DNA is TGTGCCAGCAGCATCTACAGGTTTCCCTATGGCTACACCTTC. The chain carries TRBV5-6 and TRBJ1-2; D is perhaps TRBD1 (5 bases). Trimming took 4 bases from V and 4 from J, leaving 14 bases between them. Germline-derived CDR1 and CDR2 are SGHDT and YYEEEE. The CDR3 contains 14 residues.

This clonotype was found many times. The chain employs TRBV7-3 and TRBJ1-1; D gene unclear. Trimming removed 2 bases from V and 1 base from J, with 8 bases in between. The CDR3 spans 14 residues. Germline-derived CDR1 and CDR2 are SGHTA and FQGTGA. The CDR3 DNA sequence: TGTGCCAGCAGCTTAGGTCACTCGAACACTGAAGCTTTCTTT. Its protein product is CASSLGHSNTEAFF.

A few counts support this clonotype. This chain connects TRBV11-3 to TRBJ1-4, with D uncertain. Deletions cut 8 bases from V and 5 bases from J, with 12 bases between. From germline, CDR1 is SGHNT and CDR2 YENEEA. The CDR3 length is 13 residues. The CDR3 sequence: CASRRTTNEKLFF. DNA for the CDR3: TGTGCCAGCCGACGTACGACCAATGAAAAACTGTTTTTT.

The chain links TRBV6-5 to TRBJ1-1; possibly TRBD1 for D (6 bases). This CDR3 region has 15 residues. V lost 0 bases and J 10 bases, leaving 18 bases between the germline ends. Germline V gene lookup returns CDR1 MNHEY and CDR2 SVGAGI. The CDR3: CASSYSILLGGRAFF. CDR3 bases: TGTGCCAGCAGTTACTCGATCTTGCTTGGGGGCAGAGCTTTCTTT.

This clonotype occurred a few times. The rearrangement joins TRBV6-2 or TRBV6-3 to TRBJ2-5, with a tentative D call TRBD2 (6 bases). The J call may be faulty, since TRBJ2-7 better matches the DNA end. CDR3 length: 16 amino acids. The germline V gene has CDR1 MNHEY and CDR2 SVGEGT. The DNA of the CDR3 is TGTGCCAGCAGGACTCCGAGACTAGGGAGATCCGACGAGCAGTACTTC. Protein: CASRTPRLGRSDEQYF.

In this sample, this clonotype turned up once. The CDR3 loop is CASSYDKRAETQYF. The CDR3 DNA reads TGTGCCAGCAGTTACGACAAACGTGCGGAGACCCAGTACTTC. The chain recombines TRBV6-6 with TRBJ2-5; D not certain. V was trimmed by 2 bases and J by 5 bases, leaving 12 bases between them. The CDR3 spans 14 residues. Germline values: CDR1 MNHNY, CDR2 SVGAGI (reference sequence).

The chain employs TRBV29-1 and TRBJ1-2; D possibly corresponds to TRBD1 (6 bases). V lost 2 bases to trimming and J lost 6 bases, with 19 bases between them. The CDR3 consists of 15 residues. CDR1 is SQVTM and CDR2 is ANQGSEA in the germline V gene. CDR3: CSVEPEGYRDHGYTF. DNA of the CDR3: TGCAGCGTTGAACCAGAGGGCTACAGGGACCATGGCTACACCTTC.

This clonotype was counted only a few times. The chain is built from TRBV11-3 and TRBJ2-5; D possibly matches TRBD1 or TRBD2 (6 bases each). The CDR3 contains 13 residues. V was pared by 5 bases and J by 4 bases, with 11 bases between. Per the germline V gene, CDR1 is SGHNT and CDR2 is YENEEA. CDR3: CASSAQGGETQYF. The CDR3, as DNA: TGTGCCAGCAGCGCACAGGGAGGAGAGACCCAGTACTTC.

This clonotype came up a few times. The J gene is TRBJ1-1, the V gene TRBV7-9; D is perhaps TRBD1 (5 bases). Trimming shortened V by 3 bases and J by 3 bases, and 11 bases separated the two germline ends. This CDR3 has 14 residues. Germline CDR1 and CDR2: SEHNR and FQNEAQ (reference sequence). In DNA form, the CDR3 reads TGTGCCAGCAGCTTCGGGGGTCTAGACACTGAAGCTTTCTTT. This gives the protein CASSFGGLDTEAFF. The entire variable domain, with the rest obtained from reference TRBV7-9 and TRBJ1-1, is as follows: DTGVSQNPRHKITKRGQNVTFRCDPISEHNRLYWYRQTLGQGPEFLTYFQNEAQLEKSRLLSDRFSAERPKGSFSTLEIQRTEQGDSAMYLCASSFGGLDTEAFFGQGTRLTVV.

This clonotype was counted only a few times. The rearrangement uses TRBV7-9 and TRBJ2-7, with D uncertain. The CDR3 has 14 amino acids. The germline gives CDR1 SEHNR, CDR2 FQNEAQ (reference sequence). The ends were cut back, 2 bases at V and 2 bases at J, with 10 bases in the middle. The CDR3 loop reads CASSLPFTPYEQYF. The CDR3 nucleotides are TGTGCCAGCAGCTTACCATTTACTCCCTACGAGCAGTACTTC.

This clonotype has only a few counts. The V call is TRBV6-4, the J call TRBJ2-1; 8 bases match TRBD1. After removal of 3 bases from V and 4 bases from J, the junction contained 8 bases not matched to a gene. There are 16 residues in the CDR3. Germline CDR1 reads MRHNA; CDR2 reads SNTAGT. In DNA form, the CDR3 reads TGTGCCAGCAGTGATAATGACAGGGGAGATTACAATGAGCAGTTCTTC. It encodes CASSDNDRGDYNEQFF.

Here the CDR3 DNA reads TGTGCCACCAGTGACCTGACAGGGAGTATAGATACGCAGTATTTT. It encodes CATSDLTGSIDTQYF. The chain has TRBV24-1 and TRBJ2-3; TRBD1 aligns across 7 bases. This CDR3 contains 15 residues. CDR1 is KGHDR, CDR2 SFDVKD, per germline. Unmatched junction bases numbered 8, after V lost 4 bases and J lost 5 bases.

This clonotype appeared a few times. The rearrangement links TRBV5-6 to TRBJ2-7, with a tentative D call TRBD2 (6 bases). Looked up from germline, CDR1 is SGHDT and CDR2 is YYEEEE. V lost 0 bases and J 2 bases, leaving 12 bases between the germline ends. The CDR3 consists of 15 residues. The CDR3 here is CASSLGLGEAYEQYF. CDR3 coding DNA: TGTGCCAGCAGCTTGGGTCTGGGGGAGGCCTACGAGCAGTACTTC.

This sequence joins TRBV6-5 and TRBJ2-1; no clear D gene. The V gene's germline CDR1 is MNHEY and CDR2 SVGAGI. The CDR3 is 11 amino acids. The V gene lost 6 bases and the J gene lost 6 bases, with 6 bases spanning the gap. CDR3 amino acids: CASRLLNEQFF. The CDR3 DNA reads TGTGCCAGCAGACTCCTCAATGAGCAGTTCTTC.

This clonotype has a handful of counts. The gene calls are TRBV20-1 and TRBJ1-1, with D unclear. Germline CDR1 and CDR2: DFQATT and SNEGSKA (reference sequence). Deletions cut 0 bases from V and 0 bases from J, with 8 bases between. CDR3 length equals 14 residues. The chain's CDR3 is CSARDSFMNTEAFF. The CDR3 DNA is TGCAGTGCTAGAGATTCGTTCATGAACACTGAAGCTTTCTTT.

This clonotype has more than one count but fewer than ten. This rearrangement joins TRBV15 to TRBJ2-2, with D uncertain. This CDR3 comprises 14 residues. Trimming removed 2 bases at V and 1 base at J, with 5 bases between. CDR1 is LNHNV and CDR2 is YYDKDF in the germline V gene (reference sequence). CDR3 DNA: TGTGCCACCAGCAGACCGCTGAACACCGGGGAGCTGTTTTTT. The encoded protein is CATSRPLNTGELFF.

This clonotype was detected a few times. J is TRBJ2-7 and V is TRBV7-9, with TRBD2 identical over 13 bases. This CDR3 has 16 amino acids. CDR1 SEHNR and CDR2 FQNEAQ come from the germline V gene (reference sequence). Trimming removed 5 bases from V and 4 bases from J; junction bases left unmatched: 8. This CDR3 is CASSVTGTSGTYEQYF. Here the CDR3 DNA reads TGTGCCAGCAGCGTAACCGGGACTAGCGGGACTTACGAGCAGTACTTC. Using reference TRBV7-9 and TRBJ2-7 for the parts outside the CDR3, the full variable domain is DTGVSQNPRHKITKRGQNVTFRCDPISEHNRLYWYRQTLGQGPEFLTYFQNEAQLEKSRLLSDRFSAERPKGSFSTLEIQRTEQGDSAMYLCASSVTGTSGTYEQYFGPGTRLTVT.

This clonotype has more than one count but fewer than ten. The V call is TRBV12-3 or TRBV12-4, the J call TRBJ2-2; 16 nucleotides agree with TRBD2. The CDR3 totals 16 residues. V dropped 6 bases and J dropped 6; count of bases not matched to a gene: 4. The CDR3 nucleotides are TGTGCCAGCAGCCCGGGGACTAGCGGGGGGGCCGGGGAGCTGTTTTTT. It encodes CASSPGTSGGAGELFF.

This clonotype was counted between two and nine times. DNA of the CDR3: TGTGCCAGCAGCCAGCTGTCAGATACGCAGTATTTT. Its translation: CASSQLSDTQYF. This chain links TRBV12-3 or TRBV12-4 with TRBJ2-3; no firm D call. There are 12 residues in the CDR3. The germline V and J ends were trimmed by 6 bases and 4 bases, with 8 bases remaining between them.